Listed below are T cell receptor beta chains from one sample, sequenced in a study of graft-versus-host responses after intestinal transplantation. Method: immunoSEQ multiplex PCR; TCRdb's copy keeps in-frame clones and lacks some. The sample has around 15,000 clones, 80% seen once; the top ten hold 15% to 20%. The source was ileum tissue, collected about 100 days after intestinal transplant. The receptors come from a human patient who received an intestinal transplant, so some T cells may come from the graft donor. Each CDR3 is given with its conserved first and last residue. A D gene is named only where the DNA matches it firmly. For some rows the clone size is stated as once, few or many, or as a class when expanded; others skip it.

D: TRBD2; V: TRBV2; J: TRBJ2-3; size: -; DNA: TGTGCCAGCGGACGGGGGGAAGATACGCAGTATTTT; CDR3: CASGRGEDTQYF
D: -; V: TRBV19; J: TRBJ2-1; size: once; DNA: TGTGCCAGTAGTATAGGAAGTAATGAGCAGTTCTTC; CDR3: CASSIGSNEQFF
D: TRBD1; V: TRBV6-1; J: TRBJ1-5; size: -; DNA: TGTGCCAGCGCCGAGGGACAGACTAATCAGCCCCAGCATTTT; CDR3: CASAEGQTNQPQHF
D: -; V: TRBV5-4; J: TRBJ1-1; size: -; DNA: TGTGCCACCCAACAGGGAAGGAACACTGAAGCTTTCTTT; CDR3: CATQQGRNTEAFF
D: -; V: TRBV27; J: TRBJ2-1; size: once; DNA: TGTGCCAGCAGAGATAGGGTGGGGCGGGCGGTGTACAATGAGCAGTTCTTC; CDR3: CASRDRVGRAVYNEQFF
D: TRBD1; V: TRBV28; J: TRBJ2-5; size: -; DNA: TGTGCCAGCAGTTTCTCAGGGGGCTATGTCCTTAGGGAGACCCAGTACTTC; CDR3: CASSFSGGYVLRETQYF
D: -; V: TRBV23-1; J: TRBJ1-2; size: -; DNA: TGCGCCAGCAGTCCCCTCCGCAAGGGATCCTATGGCTACACCTTC; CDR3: CASSPLRKGSYGYTF
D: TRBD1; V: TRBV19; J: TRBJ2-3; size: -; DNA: TGTGCCAGTACTGAAATCACCGGGACAGGGAAAGCAGATACGCAGTATTTT; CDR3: CASTEITGTGKADTQYF
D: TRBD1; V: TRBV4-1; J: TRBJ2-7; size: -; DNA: TGCGCCAGCAGCCCGCACCCGGACAGGCGCCACTACGAGCAGTACTTC; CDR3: CASSPHPDRRHYEQYF
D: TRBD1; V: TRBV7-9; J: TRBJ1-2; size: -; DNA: TGTGCCAGCAGCTTGACCGGACAGGGGGATATCTATGGCTACACCTTC; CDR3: CASSLTGQGDIYGYTF